The present T cell receptor (beta chain) was sequenced within a study of shared clonotypes between healthy human individuals. The deep-level immunoSEQ assay was used. It was on ten immunoSEQ deep assay plates that unsorted PBMC DNA was sequenced. How the authors handled the data: Junction-only immunoSEQ data arrived without quality scores, meaning filtering differed. Repertoires were generated with immunoSEQ multiplex PCR, while TCRdb's copy carries only in-frame clones and drops some. That table is the source of V, J and clone size, and D and trimming were worked out from the DNA. The sample comprises more than 400,000 clones, about 78% of which are singletons, and 12% rests with the top ten. Unsorted samples used approximately 99 million PBMCs for genomic DNA. V was shortened by 2 bases and J by 7 bases, with 14 bases between the two germline ends. Germline loops: CDR1 MDHEN, CDR2 SYDVKM. The CDR3 sequence is 15 residues long.

The clonotype comes from a woman aged 40 to 49 in good health. Some clones in this sample may be carry-over from other donors' samples. Sequenced sample: PBMCs. The rearrangement links TRBV28 to TRBJ1-4; maybe TRBD1 (6 bases). The CDR3 region has the DNA TGTGCCAGCAGTTTAGGAGGGGGTAATTTTGAAAAACTGTTTTTT. Amino acid sequence: CASSLGGGNFEKLFF.